This T cell receptor beta chain emerged from a study of T-cell reconstitution after alpha-beta-depleted transplantation in children (TCRdb year 2016). Study-wide context: Using TCR repertoire profiling, the study followed T-cell immune reconstitution in a quantitative way in children after TCRalphabeta/CD19-depleted allogeneic hematopoietic cell transplantation.

Reading from cysteine to phenylalanine, the CDR3 counts 17 amino acids. CDR3 DNA only is kept here, 51 bases in frame from base 1. Trimming accounts for 3 bases at V and 7 bases at J, while the number of junction bases matched to no gene is 15. The library came from PCR. Sequencing instrument: Illumina HiSeq 2500. TCR library preparation used molecular barcoding, with unique molecular identifiers applied to normalize quantification of the TCRbeta repertoire. TCRdb handled the public reads itself, with Q25 trimming in fastp and clone calling in MiXCR, and kept productive beta chains. Records with the same CDR3 protein are collapsed into one entry carrying the most frequent genes and DNA. The sample table records 200,000 to 250,000 distinct CDR3 sequences; roughly a quarter of these occur just once. The top ten hold more than 4.5% of the sample. With respect to this clonotype: This receptor's antigen is unknown. No quality values exist for individual bases; no much larger clone is one base distant.

The sample's treatment or condition label, in plain terms: allogeneic hematopoietic cell transplantation with graft depleted of TCRalphabeta T cells and CD19 B cells. TCRalphabeta/CD19-depleted allogeneic hematopoietic cell grafts were given to the transplant recipients, all of whom were children. Study-wide findings and limitations: About two months after transplant, the apparently early recovery of alphabetaT-cell counts reportedly depended on just several hundred clones that had expanded rapidly and came from non-depleted graft cells. In some patients, the high TCRbeta diversity seen at day 60 was put down to recipient T cells and intrathymic progenitors that had survived conditioning. Hyperexpanded clone frequencies declined over subsequent months; after one year, T-cell counts and TCRbeta diversity were mostly attributed to newly produced T cells.

The TCR originated in a female patient between 2 and 15 years old who had a stem cell transplant for congenital amegakaryocytic thrombocytopenia, so the T cells may come from the graft donor. The starting material was PBMCs, mostly from graft donor cells, obtained 360 days after TCRalphabeta/CD19-depleted stem cell transplant. Here the chain combines TRBV12-3 or TRBV12-4 and TRBJ1-2; the central 9 bases match TRBD1. For the CDR3, the sequence is CASSLVITGTGRSGYTF. The sequenced DNA: TGTGCCAGCAGTTTGGTGATAACCGGGACAGGGAGAAGTGGCTACACCTTC.